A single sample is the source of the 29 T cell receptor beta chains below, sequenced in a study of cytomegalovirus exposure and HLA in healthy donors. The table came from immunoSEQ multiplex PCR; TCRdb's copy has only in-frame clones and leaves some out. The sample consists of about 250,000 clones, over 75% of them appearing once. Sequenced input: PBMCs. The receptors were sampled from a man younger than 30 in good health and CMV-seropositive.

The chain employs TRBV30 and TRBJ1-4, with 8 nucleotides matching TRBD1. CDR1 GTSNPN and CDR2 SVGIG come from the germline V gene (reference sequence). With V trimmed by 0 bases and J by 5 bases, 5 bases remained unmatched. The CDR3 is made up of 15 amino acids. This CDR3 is CAWSVGTGLNEKLFF. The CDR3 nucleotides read TGTGCCTGGAGTGTCGGGACAGGCCTCAATGAAAAACTGTTTTTT.

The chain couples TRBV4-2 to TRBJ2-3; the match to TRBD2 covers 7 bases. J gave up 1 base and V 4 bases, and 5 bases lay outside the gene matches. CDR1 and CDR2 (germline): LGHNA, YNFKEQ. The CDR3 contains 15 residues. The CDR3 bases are TGTGCCAGCAGCCCCCCAGGACTAGGCACAGATACGCAGTATTTT. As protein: CASSPPGLGTDTQYF.

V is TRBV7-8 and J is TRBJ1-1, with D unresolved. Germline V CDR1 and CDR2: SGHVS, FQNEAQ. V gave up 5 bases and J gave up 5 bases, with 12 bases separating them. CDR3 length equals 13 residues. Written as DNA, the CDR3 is TGTGCCAGCAGCCCTACCCAGGAAACTGAAGCTTTCTTT. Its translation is CASSPTQETEAFF.

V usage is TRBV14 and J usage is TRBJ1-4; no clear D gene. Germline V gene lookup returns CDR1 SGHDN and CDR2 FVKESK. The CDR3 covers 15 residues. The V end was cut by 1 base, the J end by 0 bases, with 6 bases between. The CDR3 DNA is TGTGCCAGCAGCCAAGGCCTCGCAACTAATGAAAAACTGTTTTTT. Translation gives CASSQGLATNEKLFF.

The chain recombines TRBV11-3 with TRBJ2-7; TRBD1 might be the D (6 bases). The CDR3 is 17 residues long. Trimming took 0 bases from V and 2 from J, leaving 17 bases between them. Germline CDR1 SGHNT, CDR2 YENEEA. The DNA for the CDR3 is TGTGCCAGCAGCTTAGACCTAATCAGGGGTCCCCCCTACGAGCAGTACTTC. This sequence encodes CASSLDLIRGPPYEQYF.

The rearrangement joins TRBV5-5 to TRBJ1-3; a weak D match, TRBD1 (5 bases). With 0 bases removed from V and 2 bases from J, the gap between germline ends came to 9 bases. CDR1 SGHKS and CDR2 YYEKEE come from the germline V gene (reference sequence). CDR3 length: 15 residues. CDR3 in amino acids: CASSLEWGPGNTIYF. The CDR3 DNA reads TGTGCCAGCAGCTTGGAGTGGGGACCTGGAAACACCATATATTTT.

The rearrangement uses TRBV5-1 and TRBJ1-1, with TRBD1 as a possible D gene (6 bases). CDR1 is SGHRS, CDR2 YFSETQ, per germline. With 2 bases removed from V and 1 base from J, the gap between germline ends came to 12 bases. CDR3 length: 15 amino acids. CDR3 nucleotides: TGCGCCAGCAGCTTATTGGGGGGCGCGAACACTGAAGCTTTCTTT. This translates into CASSLLGGANTEAFF.

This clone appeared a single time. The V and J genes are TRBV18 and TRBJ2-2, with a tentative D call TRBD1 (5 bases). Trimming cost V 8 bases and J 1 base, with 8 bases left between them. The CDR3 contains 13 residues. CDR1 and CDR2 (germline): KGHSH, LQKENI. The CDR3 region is CASHRRNTGELFF. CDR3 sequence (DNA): TGTGCCAGCCACAGGAGGAACACCGGGGAGCTGTTTTTT. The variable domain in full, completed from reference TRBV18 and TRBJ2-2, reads NAGVMQNPRHLVRRRGQEARLRCSPMKGHSHVYWYRQLPEEGLKFMVYLQKENIIDESGMPKERFSAEFPKEGPSILRIQQVVRGDSAAYFCASHRRNTGELFFGEGSRLTVL.

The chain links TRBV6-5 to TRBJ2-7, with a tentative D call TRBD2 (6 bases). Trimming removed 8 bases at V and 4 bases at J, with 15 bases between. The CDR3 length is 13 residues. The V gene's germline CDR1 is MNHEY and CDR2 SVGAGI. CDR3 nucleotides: TGTGCCAGCGGAGGGCCAGGTGATTACGAGCAGTACTTC. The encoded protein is CASGGPGDYEQYF.

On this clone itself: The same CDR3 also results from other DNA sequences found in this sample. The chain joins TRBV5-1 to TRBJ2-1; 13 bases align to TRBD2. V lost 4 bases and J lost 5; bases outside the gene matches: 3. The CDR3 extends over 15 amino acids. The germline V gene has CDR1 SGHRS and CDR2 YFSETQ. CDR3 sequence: CASSPGTSGDNEQFF. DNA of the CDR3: TGCGCCAGCAGCCCAGGGACTAGCGGGGACAATGAGCAGTTCTTC.

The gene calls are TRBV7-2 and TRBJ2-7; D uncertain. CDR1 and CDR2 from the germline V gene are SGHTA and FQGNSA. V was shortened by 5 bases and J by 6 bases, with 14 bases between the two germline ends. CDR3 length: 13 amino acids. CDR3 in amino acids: CASSRAQFGEQYF. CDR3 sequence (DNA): TGTGCCAGCAGCCGGGCCCAGTTCGGCGAGCAGTACTTC. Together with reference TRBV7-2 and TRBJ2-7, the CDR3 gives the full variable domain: GAGVSQSPSNKVTEKGKDVELRCDPISGHTALYWYRQSLGQGLEFLIYFQGNSAPDKSGLPSDRFSAERTGGSVSTLTIQRTQQEDSAVYLCASSRAQFGEQYFGPGTRLTVT.

The CDR3 sequence: CASSSMSRVRGNQPQHF. CDR3 DNA: TGTGCCAGCAGTTCAATGTCCAGGGTTAGGGGCAATCAGCCCCAGCATTTT. The V gene is TRBV27, the J gene TRBJ1-5; possible D gene TRBD1, 5 bases. Trimming took 4 bases from V and 2 from J, leaving 18 bases between them. The length of the CDR3 is 17 residues. Germline values: CDR1 MNHEY, CDR2 SMNVEV (reference sequence).

In DNA, the CDR3 is TGTGCCAGCAGCTTACCACAGCACCCCAAGATTAACTATGGCTACACCTTC. It specifies CASSLPQHPKINYGYTF. The chain carries TRBV11-3 and TRBJ1-2; no clear D. Germline V gene sequence: CDR1 SGHNT, CDR2 YENEEA. This CDR3 spans 17 amino acids. With 2 bases removed from V and 1 base from J, the gap between germline ends came to 17 bases.

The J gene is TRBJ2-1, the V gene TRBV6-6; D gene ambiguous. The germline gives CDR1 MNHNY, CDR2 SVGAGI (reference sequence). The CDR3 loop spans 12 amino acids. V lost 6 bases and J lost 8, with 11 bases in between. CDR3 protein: CASRLGSYEQFF. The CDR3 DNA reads TGTGCCAGCAGGTTGGGTAGTTATGAGCAGTTCTTC.

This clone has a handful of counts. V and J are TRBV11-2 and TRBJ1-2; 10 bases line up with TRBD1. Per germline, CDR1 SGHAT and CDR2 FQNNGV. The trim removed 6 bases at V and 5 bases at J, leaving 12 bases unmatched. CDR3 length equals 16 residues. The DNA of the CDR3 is TGTGCCAGCAGGAGTATACGACAGGGGGCAGGATATGGCTACACCTTC. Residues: CASRSIRQGAGYGYTF.

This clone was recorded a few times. Here the CDR3 DNA reads TGTGAATCGCGGGGGCTCGGGGGAGCTTTCTTT. Protein: CESRGLGGAFF. This chain joins TRBV19 and TRBJ1-1, with TRBD1 as a possible D gene (6 bases). From germline, CDR1 is LNHDA and CDR2 SQIVND (reference sequence). CDR3 length: 11 amino acids. Full variable domain (missing parts from reference TRBV19 and TRBJ1-1): DGGITQSPKYLFRKEGQNVTLSCEQNLNHDAMYWYRQDPGQGLRLIYYSQIVNDFQKGDIAEGYSVSREKKESFPLTVTSAQKNPTAFYLCESRGLGGAFFGQGTRLTVV.

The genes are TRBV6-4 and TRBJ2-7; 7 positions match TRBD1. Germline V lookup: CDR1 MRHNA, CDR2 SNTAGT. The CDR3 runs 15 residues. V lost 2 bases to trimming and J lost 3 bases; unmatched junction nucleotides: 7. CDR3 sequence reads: CASSDRWGQFYEQYF. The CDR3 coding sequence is TGTGCCAGCAGTGACCGCTGGGGACAGTTCTACGAGCAGTACTTC.

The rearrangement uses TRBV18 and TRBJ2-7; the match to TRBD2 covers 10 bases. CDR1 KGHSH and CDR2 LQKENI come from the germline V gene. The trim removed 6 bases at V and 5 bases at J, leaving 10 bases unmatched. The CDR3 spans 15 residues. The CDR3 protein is CASSPGLAGVNEQYF. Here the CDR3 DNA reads TGTGCCAGCTCCCCCGGGCTAGCGGGAGTAAACGAGCAGTACTTC.

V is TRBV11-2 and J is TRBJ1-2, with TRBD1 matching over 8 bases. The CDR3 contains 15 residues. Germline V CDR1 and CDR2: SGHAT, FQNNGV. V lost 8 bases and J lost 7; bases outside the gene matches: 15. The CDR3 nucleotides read TGTGCCAGCGGAGAAGCCGGGACAGGAGGACGTGGCTACACCTTC. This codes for CASGEAGTGGRGYTF.

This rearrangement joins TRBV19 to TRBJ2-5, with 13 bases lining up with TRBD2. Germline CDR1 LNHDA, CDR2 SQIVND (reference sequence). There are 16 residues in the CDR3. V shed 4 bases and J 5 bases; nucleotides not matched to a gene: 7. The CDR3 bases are TGTGCCAGTAGTAAGGGACTAGCGGGAAGGGGGGAGACCCAGTACTTC. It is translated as CASSKGLAGRGETQYF. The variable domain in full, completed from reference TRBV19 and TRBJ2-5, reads DGGITQSPKYLFRKEGQNVTLSCEQNLNHDAMYWYRQDPGQGLRLIYYSQIVNDFQKGDIAEGYSVSREKKESFPLTVTSAQKNPTAFYLCASSKGLAGRGETQYFGPGTRLLVL.

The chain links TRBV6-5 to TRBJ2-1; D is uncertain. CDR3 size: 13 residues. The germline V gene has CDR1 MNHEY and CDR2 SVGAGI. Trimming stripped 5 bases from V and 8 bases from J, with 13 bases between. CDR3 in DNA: TGTGCCAGCAGTCTAGACATCGGTCATGAGCAGTTCTTC. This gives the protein CASSLDIGHEQFF.

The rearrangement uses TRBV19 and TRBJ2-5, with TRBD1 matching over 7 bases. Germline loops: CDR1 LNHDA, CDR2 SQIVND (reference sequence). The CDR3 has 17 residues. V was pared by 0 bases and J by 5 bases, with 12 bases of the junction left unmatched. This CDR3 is CASSIDPWTGIYETQYF. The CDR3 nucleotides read TGTGCCAGTAGTATAGATCCCTGGACAGGAATTTACGAGACCCAGTACTTC.

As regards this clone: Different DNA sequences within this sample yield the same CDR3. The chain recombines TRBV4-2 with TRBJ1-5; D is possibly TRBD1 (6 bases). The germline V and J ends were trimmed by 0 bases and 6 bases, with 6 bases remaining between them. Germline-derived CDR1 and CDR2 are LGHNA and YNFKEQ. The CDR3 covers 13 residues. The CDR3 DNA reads TGTGCCAGCAGCCAAGAAGGGGGTCAGCCCCAGCATTTT. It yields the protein CASSQEGGQPQHF.

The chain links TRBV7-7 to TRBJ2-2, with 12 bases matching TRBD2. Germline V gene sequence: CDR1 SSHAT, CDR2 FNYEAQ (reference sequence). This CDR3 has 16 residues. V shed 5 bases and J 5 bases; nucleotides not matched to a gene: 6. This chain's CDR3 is CASSTASGRVTGELFF. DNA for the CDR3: TGTGCCAGCAGCACCGCTAGCGGGAGGGTGACCGGGGAGCTGTTTTTT.

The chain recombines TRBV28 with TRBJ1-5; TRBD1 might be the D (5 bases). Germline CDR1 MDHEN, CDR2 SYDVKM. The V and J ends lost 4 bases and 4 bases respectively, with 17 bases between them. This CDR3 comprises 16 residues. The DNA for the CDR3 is TGTGCCAGCAGTTATGCGGGACGGACACCTAATCAGCCCCAGCATTTT. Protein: CASSYAGRTPNQPQHF.

The CDR3 protein is CASILAGVGEQYF. In DNA, the CDR3 is TGTGCCAGCATCCTAGCGGGAGTGGGTGAGCAGTACTTC. The rearrangement links TRBV6-6 to TRBJ2-7; 10 nucleotides line up with TRBD2. The germline V gene has CDR1 MNHNY and CDR2 SVGAGI (reference sequence). J lost 7 bases, V lost 7 bases, and 7 bases had no gene match. This CDR3 comprises 13 residues.

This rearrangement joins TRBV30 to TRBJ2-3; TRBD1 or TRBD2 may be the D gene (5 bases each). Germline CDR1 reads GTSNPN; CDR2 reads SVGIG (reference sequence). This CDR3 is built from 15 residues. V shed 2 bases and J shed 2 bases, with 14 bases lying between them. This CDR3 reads CAWSRSTGLTDTQYF. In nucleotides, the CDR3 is TGTGCCTGGAGTAGGAGCACAGGACTCACAGATACGCAGTATTTT.

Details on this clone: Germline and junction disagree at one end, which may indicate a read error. CDR3 residues: CASRLDRASLEQYF. As DNA, the CDR3 is TGTGCCAGCAGATTGGACAGGGCGTCCCTCGAGCAGTACTTC. The J gene is TRBJ2-7, the V gene TRBV5-6; the match to TRBD1 covers 8 bases. Germline loops: CDR1 SGHDT, CDR2 YYEEEE. This CDR3 has 14 amino acids.

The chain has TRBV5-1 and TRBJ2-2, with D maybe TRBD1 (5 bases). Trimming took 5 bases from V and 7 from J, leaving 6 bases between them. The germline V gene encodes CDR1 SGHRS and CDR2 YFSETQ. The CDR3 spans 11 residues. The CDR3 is CASRGHGELFF. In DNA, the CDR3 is TGCGCCAGCAGGGGGCACGGGGAGCTGTTTTTT.